Listed below are T cell receptor beta chains from one sample, sequenced in a study of cytomegalovirus exposure and HLA in healthy donors. The data were produced by immunoSEQ multiplex PCR, yet TCRdb's version contains in-frame clones alone and is incomplete. This table has over 150,000 clones, about four fifths appearing once. Sequenced sample: PBMCs. These receptor sequences come from a male donor in good health and CMV-seronegative. The CDR3 runs from the conserved cysteine through the conserved F or W. D genes are given only for firm matches. A row's size may be missing; if present it is once, few, many or a size class.

abundance	v_gene	j_gene	d_gene	CDR3aa	CDR3nt
NA	TRBV27	TRBJ2-3	NA	CASTLTSTDTQYF	TGTGCCAGCACCTTAACTAGCACAGATACGCAGTATTTT
NA	TRBV6-5	TRBJ2-6	TRBD2	CASGTSGTGANVLTF	TGTGCCAGCGGGACTAGCGGGACTGGGGCCAACGTCCTGACTTTC
NA	TRBV6-4	TRBJ2-1	TRBD2	CASSDAGGPNEQFF	TGTGCCAGCAGTGATGCGGGGGGGCCCAATGAGCAGTTCTTC
NA	TRBV6-5	TRBJ2-7	TRBD2	CASSYSGGRVYEQYF	TGTGCCAGCAGTTACTCGGGAGGGCGGGTCTACGAGCAGTACTTC
NA	TRBV30	TRBJ2-7	NA	CAGGGPYEQYF	TGTGCCGGGGGGGGCCCCTACGAGCAGTACTTC
once	TRBV29-1	TRBJ2-1	TRBD2	CSVARGSGSYYNEQFF	TGCAGCGTTGCCCGGGGGAGCGGGAGCTACTACAATGAGCAGTTCTTC
NA	TRBV6-5	TRBJ1-5	NA	CASREQGGEPQHF	TGTGCCAGCAGAGAACAGGGTGGAGAGCCCCAGCATTTT
NA	TRBV4-1	TRBJ2-7	NA	CASSQEWSGPYEQYF	TGCGCCAGCAGCCAAGAATGGTCAGGCCCCTACGAGCAGTACTTC
NA	TRBV7-8	TRBJ2-1	TRBD2	CASSFGVAGAFREQFF	TGTGCCAGCAGCTTTGGGGTAGCGGGGGCCTTCCGGGAGCAGTTCTTC
NA	TRBV30	TRBJ2-7	TRBD2	CAWSRIGLAEAYEQYF	TGTGCCTGGAGCAGAATCGGACTAGCGGAGGCCTACGAGCAGTACTTC
NA	TRBV30	TRBJ1-5	NA	CAWSYRGGNQPQHF	TGTGCCTGGAGTTATAGGGGGGGAAATCAGCCCCAGCATTTT
few	TRBV15	TRBJ2-1	NA	CATSRDQRQTQFF	TGTGCCACCAGCAGAGATCAAAGACAGACGCAGTTCTTC
NA	TRBV6-6	TRBJ1-2	NA	CASSSPGLDGYTF	TGTGCCAGCAGTAGTCCAGGGTTGGATGGCTACACCTTC
NA	TRBV11-2	TRBJ2-4	NA	CASSPSRVNIQYF	TGTGCCAGCAGCCCAAGCAGGGTCAACATTCAGTACTTC
NA	TRBV19	TRBJ1-3	TRBD1	CANNKGGQGAQDSGNTIYF	TGTGCCAACAACAAGGGGGGACAGGGGGCACAAGACTCTGGAAACACCATATATTTT
NA	TRBV19	TRBJ2-2	TRBD2	CASNTGTSATGELFF	TGTGCCAGTAATACCGGGACTAGCGCCACCGGGGAGCTGTTTTTT
NA	TRBV11-2	TRBJ2-7	TRBD1	CASSGPGQPYEQYF	TGTGCCAGCAGCGGACCGGGACAGCCTTACGAGCAGTACTTC
NA	TRBV10-3	TRBJ2-5	NA	CAISESQGMYQETQYF	TGTGCCATCAGTGAGTCACAGGGAATGTACCAAGAGACCCAGTACTTC
NA	TRBV7-9	TRBJ2-1	NA	CSSSFLPYNEQFF	TGTTCCAGCAGTTTCCTACCCTACAATGAGCAGTTCTTC
NA	TRBV4-1	TRBJ2-4	TRBD2	CASSQLTSGSVLAKNIQYF	TGCGCCAGCAGCCAACTGACTAGCGGGAGCGTTCTAGCCAAAAACATTCAGTACTTC
NA	TRBV27	TRBJ1-6	TRBD1	CATKDRETSPLHF	TGTGCCACGAAGGACAGGGAAACATCACCCCTCCACTTT
NA	TRBV6-5	TRBJ1-2	NA	CASSYSSGAGGNGYTF	TGTGCCAGCAGTTACTCGTCGGGAGCCGGTGGGAATGGCTACACCTTC
once	TRBV6-1	TRBJ1-2	TRBD1	CASRTGFDGYTF	TGTGCCAGCAGGACAGGGTTTGATGGCTACACCTTC
NA	TRBV27	TRBJ1-2	NA	CASRGGRGYTF	TGTGCCAGCAGGGGGGGACGGGGCTACACCTTC